This T cell receptor (beta chain) was retrieved from a study of spatial heterogeneity in lung cancer. The sample's time point: sample taken at primary tumor resection. This clonotype was observed many times. What it recognizes is unknown. In a library made to pick up alpha chains, this beta chain is a stray read with a size that means little. Overall study results and limits: Tracking of tumor mutation counts was seen in expanded intratumoral alpha and beta TCR counts.

Every individual TCR cDNA molecule carried its own unique molecular identifier, which allowed correction of PCR and sequencing errors. TCRdb itself ran the 5' RACE reads through MiXCR, one entry per CDR3 protein. This sample has roughly 10,000 distinct CDR3 sequences; around 8% occur once, and the top ten carry about 22%. V lost 1 base to trimming and J lost 7 bases, with 10 bases between them. Germline V gene data show CDR1 as SEHNR and CDR2 as FQNEAQ (reference sequence). The CDR3 is 13 amino acids. Sequenced here: lung tumor tissue, sampled at surgery. The V and J genes are TRBV7-9 and TRBJ1-1, with D unresolved. This receptor was obtained from a female donor with early-stage non-small cell lung cancer. The CDR3 DNA is TGTGCCAGCAGCTTAGTGGCGGGTGGTGAAGCTTTCTTT. Translation: CASSLVAGGEAFF.